The sequence of this TCR beta chain was determined in a study of blood T cell repertoires in COVID-19. Study details: The United States, Italy and Spain provided the acute and convalescent COVID-19 samples. T cells, B-cell-depleted T cells, or PBMCs supplied cDNA or gDNA.

In the authors' workflow: Amplification from reference gene primers served as the basis for estimated nucleated cell counts. The method was immunoSEQ multiplex PCR; TCRdb's version includes in-frame clones alone and lacks a portion of them. For V, J and clone size, that table is used; D and trimming come from the DNA. The data hold 35,000 to 45,000 clones, with approximately 80% observed a single time. The length of the CDR3 is 19 residues. Trimming removed 2 bases from V and 5 bases from J; junction bases left unmatched: 19. Germline V CDR1 and CDR2: SNHLY, FYNNEI. This sequence was found in a man between 65 and 79 years old with active or convalescent COVID-19. The genes are TRBV2 and TRBJ2-7; 9 bases align to TRBD2. The sequenced material came from peripheral blood. CDR3 nucleotides: TGTGCCAGCAGTGAACTCGACTTGCGGGTAGCGGGGGTCGTCAACGAGCAGTACTTC. Protein product: CASSELDLRVAGVVNEQYF.